The present entry profiles one T cell receptor (beta chain) with its context. CDR1 is SNHLY and CDR2 is FYNNEI in the germline V gene. V dropped 3 bases and J dropped 5; count of bases not matched to a gene: 5. The CDR3 sequence is 15 residues long. This entry comes from a study of Graves' ophthalmopathy and Graves' hyperthyroidism. RNA transcripts yielded amplified TCR beta CDR3 regions. RT-PCR was first run with HTBI primers, then multiplex PCR in a second round. TCRdb reprocessed the multiplex PCR reads via MiXCR and lists one record per CDR3 protein. The sample has a few hundred thousand distinct CDR3 sequences, about 21% seen once.

The sample comprised peripheral blood. This TCR was sampled from a woman aged 18-30 years with stable Graves' hyperthyroidism. V gene TRBV2 combines with J gene TRBJ1-5; 9 bases are shared with TRBD1. The CDR3: CASSEGQGNDQPQHF. CDR3 sequence (DNA): TGTGCCAGCAGTGAGGGACAGGGTAACGATCAGCCCCAGCATTTT.